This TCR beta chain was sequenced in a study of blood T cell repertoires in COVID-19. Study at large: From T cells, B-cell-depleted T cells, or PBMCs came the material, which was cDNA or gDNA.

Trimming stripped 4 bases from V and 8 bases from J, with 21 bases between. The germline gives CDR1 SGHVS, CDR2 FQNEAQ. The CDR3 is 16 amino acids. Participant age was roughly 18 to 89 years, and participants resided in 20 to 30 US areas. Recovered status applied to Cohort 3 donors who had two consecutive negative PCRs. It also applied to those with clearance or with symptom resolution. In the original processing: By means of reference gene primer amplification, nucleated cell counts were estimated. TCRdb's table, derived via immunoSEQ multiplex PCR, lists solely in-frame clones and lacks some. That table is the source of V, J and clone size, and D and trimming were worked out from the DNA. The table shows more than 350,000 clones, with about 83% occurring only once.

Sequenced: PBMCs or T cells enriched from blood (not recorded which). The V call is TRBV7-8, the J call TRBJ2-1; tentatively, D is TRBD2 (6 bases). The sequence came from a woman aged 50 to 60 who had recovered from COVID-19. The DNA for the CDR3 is TGTGCCAGCAGCTATCCTAAAACTACGGGAGAGGATGAGCAGTTCTTC. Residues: CASSYPKTTGEDEQFF.